This T cell receptor beta chain appears in the sequencing data of a study of T cell repertoires in cytomegalovirus infection. Study details: From public TCR beta signatures came an indication of both CMV infection and matching HLA type.

Points from the study as a whole: Dominating the ex vivo response were TCR beta clonotypes that were CMV-specific and HLA-C-restricted.

TCRdb re-called the reads through MiXCR, storing one row per CDR3 protein. Of approximately 130,000 distinct CDR3 sequences in the sample, 8% to 9% were seen once. Germline V CDR1 and CDR2: SEHNR, FQNEAQ (reference sequence). This CDR3 region has 15 residues. The V gene end was trimmed by 5 bases and the J gene end by 2 bases; junction bases not matched to a gene: 5. This clonotype has a count of ten or more. Its specificity is unknown. Source material: PBMCs. The chain carries TRBV7-9 and TRBJ1-2; 10 nucleotides agree with TRBD1. This clonotype was obtained from a human donor in good health (CMV status not recorded). Some clones in this sample may be carry-over from other donors' samples. The CDR3 sequence is CASSDGTGENYGYTF. As DNA, the CDR3 is TGTGCCAGCAGCGATGGGACAGGGGAGAACTATGGCTACACCTTC.